Listed below are T cell receptor beta chains from one sample, sequenced in a study of lymphopenia after photon versus proton radiotherapy. Here immunoSEQ multiplex PCR was the method, and the copy in TCRdb shows in-frame clones only, minus some. Of approximately 21,000 clones in the sample, about 85% are singletons; the top ten hold approximately 19%. Sequenced material: peripheral blood, taken from a patient treated with photon-based radiotherapy. The receptor set was obtained from a man aged 55 to 70 with pancreatic cancer. CDR3s include the opening cysteine and the closing phenylalanine or tryptophan. The order of the fields is clone size, J gene, V gene, D gene, CDR3 protein, CDR3 DNA. D genes are given only for firm matches. Size tells how often a clone was seen (once, few, many) or the class of an expanded clone, and some rows leave it out.

>.|TRBJ2-5|TRBV5-1|TRBD2
CASSQNPKRGPRPAEETQYF
TGCGCCAGCAGCCAAAATCCGAAGCGGGGCCCCCGCCCGGCAGAAGAGACCCAGTACTTC
>.|TRBJ2-7|TRBV7-9|.
CASSLSGGYEQYF
TGTGCCAGCAGCTTATCTGGGGGCTACGAGCAGTACTTC
>.|TRBJ2-3|TRBV9|.
CASSPGNGGYMGTDTQYF
TGTGCCAGCAGCCCCGGCAATGGAGGGTACATGGGCACAGATACGCAGTATTTT
>few|TRBJ2-4|TRBV5-6|.
CASSWGARNIQYF
TGTGCCAGCAGCTGGGGGGCCAGGAACATTCAGTACTTC
>.|TRBJ1-4|TRBV7-9|.
CASSFGINEKLFF
TGTGCCAGCAGCTTTGGGATAAATGAAAAACTGTTTTTT
>.|TRBJ2-5|TRBV6-6|TRBD2
CASSYGLAGDQETQYF
TGTGCCAGCAGTTACGGACTAGCGGGGGACCAAGAGACCCAGTACTTC
>.|TRBJ2-7|TRBV6-5|TRBD1
CASRRQGYEQYF
TGTGCCAGCAGAAGACAGGGCTACGAGCAGTACTTC
>once|TRBJ1-6|TRBV23-1|.
CAVKGSGGSPLHF
TGCGCCGTGAAGGGGTCAGGAGGGTCACCCCTCCACTTT
>few|TRBJ1-5|TRBV7-9|.
CASSPGTGPPNQPQHF
TGTGCCAGCAGCCCGGGGACGGGGCCACCAAATCAGCCCCAGCATTTT
>few|TRBJ1-6|TRBV5-1|.
CASSLDLKSPLHF
TGCGCCAGCAGCTTGGATCTAAAGTCACCCCTCCACTTT
>few|TRBJ1-1|TRBV4-2|.
CASSLSENTEAFF
TGTGCCAGCAGCCTTTCAGAGAACACTGAAGCTTTCTTT
>.|TRBJ1-2|TRBV4-1|.
CASSQGWSTYYGYTF
TGCGCCAGCAGCCAAGGATGGAGCACCTACTATGGCTACACCTTC
>.|TRBJ1-1|TRBV5-5|.
CASSLTGTTNTEAFF
TGTGCCAGCAGCTTAACCGGGACAACCAACACTGAAGCTTTCTTT
>.|TRBJ1-6|TRBV4-3|.
CASSQSTNNNSPLHF
TGCGCCAGCAGCCAAAGTACAAACAATAATTCACCCCTCCACTTT
>.|TRBJ2-7|TRBV27|TRBD1
CASSARDSNPYEQYF
TGTGCCAGCAGCGCCCGGGACAGTAATCCCTACGAGCAGTACTTC
>.|TRBJ1-5|TRBV5-5|.
CASSLASGVGNQPQHF
TGTGCCAGCAGCTTGGCCTCAGGGGTCGGCAATCAGCCCCAGCATTTT
>.|TRBJ2-3|TRBV5-1|TRBD2
CASSLGGGRTDTQYF
TGCGCCAGCAGCTTGGGCGGGGGACGCACAGATACGCAGTATTTT